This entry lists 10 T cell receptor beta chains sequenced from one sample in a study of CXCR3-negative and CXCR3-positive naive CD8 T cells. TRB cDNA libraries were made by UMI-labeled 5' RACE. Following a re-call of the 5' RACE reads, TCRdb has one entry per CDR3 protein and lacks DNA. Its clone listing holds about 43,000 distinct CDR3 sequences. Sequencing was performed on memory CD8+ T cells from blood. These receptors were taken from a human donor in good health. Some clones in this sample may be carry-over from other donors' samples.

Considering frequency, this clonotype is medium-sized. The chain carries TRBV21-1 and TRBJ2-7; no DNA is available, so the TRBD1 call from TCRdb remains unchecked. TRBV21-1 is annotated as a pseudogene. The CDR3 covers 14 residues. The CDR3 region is CASSKVGQSYEQYF.

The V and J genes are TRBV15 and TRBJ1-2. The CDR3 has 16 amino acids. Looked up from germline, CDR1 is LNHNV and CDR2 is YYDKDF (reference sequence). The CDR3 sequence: CATSRLVGGPNYGYTF.

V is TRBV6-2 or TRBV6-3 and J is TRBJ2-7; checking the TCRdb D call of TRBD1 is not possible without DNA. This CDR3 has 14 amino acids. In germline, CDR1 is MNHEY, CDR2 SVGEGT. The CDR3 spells CASSYLGHTPEQYF.

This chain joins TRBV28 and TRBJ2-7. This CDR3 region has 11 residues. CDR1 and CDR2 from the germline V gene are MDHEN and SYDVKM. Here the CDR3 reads CASSVASEQYF. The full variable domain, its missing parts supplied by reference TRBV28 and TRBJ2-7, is DVKVTQSSRYLVKRTGEKVFLECVQDMDHENMFWYRQDPGLGLRLIYFSYDVKMKEKGDIPEGYSVSREKKERFSLILESASTNQTSMYLCASSVASEQYFGPGTRLTVT.

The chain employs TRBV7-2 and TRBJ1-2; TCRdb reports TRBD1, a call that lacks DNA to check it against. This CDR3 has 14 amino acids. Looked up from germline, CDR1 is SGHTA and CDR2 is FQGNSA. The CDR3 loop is CASSLGQGSGGYTF.

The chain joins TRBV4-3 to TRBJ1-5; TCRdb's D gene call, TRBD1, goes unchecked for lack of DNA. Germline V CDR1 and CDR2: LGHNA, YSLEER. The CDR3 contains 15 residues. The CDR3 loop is CASSQDRVAYQPQHF.

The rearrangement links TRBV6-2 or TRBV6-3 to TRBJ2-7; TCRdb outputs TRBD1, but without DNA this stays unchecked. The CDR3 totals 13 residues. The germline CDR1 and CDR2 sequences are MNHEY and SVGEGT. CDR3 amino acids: CASPGTKSYEQYF.

CDR3 amino acids: CASRLNQETQYF. This chain joins TRBV2 and TRBJ2-5. The CDR3 has 12 amino acids. Germline V lookup: CDR1 SNHLY, CDR2 FYNNEI.

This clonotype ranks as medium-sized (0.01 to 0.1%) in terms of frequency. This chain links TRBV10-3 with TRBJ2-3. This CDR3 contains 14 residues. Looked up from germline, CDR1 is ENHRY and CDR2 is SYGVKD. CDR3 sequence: CAITDHRYTDTQYF.

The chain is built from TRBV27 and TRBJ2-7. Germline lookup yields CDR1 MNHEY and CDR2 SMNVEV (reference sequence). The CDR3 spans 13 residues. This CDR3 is CASSLGWDYEQYF.